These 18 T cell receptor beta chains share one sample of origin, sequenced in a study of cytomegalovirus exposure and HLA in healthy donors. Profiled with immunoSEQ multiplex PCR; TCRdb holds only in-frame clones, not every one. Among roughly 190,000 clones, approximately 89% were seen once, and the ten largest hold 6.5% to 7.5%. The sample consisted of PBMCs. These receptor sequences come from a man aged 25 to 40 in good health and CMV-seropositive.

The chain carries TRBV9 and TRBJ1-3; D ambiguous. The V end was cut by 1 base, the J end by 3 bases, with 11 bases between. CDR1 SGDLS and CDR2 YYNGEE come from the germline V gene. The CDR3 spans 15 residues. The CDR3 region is CASSVHGSIGNTIYF. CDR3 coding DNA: TGTGCCAGCAGCGTACATGGTTCGATTGGAAACACCATATATTTT.

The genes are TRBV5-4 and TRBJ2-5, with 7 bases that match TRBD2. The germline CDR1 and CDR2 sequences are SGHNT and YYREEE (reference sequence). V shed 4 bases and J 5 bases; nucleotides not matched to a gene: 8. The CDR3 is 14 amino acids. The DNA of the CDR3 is TGTGCCAGCAGCCAAATGGGAGGGAAGGAGACCCAGTACTTC. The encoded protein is CASSQMGGKETQYF.

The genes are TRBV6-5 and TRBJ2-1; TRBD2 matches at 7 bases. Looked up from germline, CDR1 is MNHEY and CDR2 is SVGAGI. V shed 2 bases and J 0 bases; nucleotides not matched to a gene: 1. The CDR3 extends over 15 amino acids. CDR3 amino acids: CASSYGGGSYNEQFF. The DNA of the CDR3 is TGTGCCAGCAGTTACGGGGGGGGCTCCTACAATGAGCAGTTCTTC.

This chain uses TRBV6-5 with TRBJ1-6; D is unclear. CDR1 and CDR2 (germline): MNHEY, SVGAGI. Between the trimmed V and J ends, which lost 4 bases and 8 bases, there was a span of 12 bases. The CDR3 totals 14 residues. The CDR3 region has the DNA TGTGCCAGCAGTTTAAGGGCCCTCGATTCACCCCTCCACTTT. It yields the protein CASSLRALDSPLHF.

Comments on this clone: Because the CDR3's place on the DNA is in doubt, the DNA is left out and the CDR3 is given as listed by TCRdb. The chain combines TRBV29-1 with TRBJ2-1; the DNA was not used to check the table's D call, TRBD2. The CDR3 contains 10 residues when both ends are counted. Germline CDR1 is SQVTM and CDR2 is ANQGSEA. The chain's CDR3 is CSVGSGNEFF.

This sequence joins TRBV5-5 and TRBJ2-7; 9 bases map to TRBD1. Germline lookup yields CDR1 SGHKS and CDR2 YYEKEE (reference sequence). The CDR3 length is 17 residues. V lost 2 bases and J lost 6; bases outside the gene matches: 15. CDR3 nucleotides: TGTGCCAGCAGCTTCCTACAACCGGGAACAGGGGGCGGCGAGCAGTACTTC. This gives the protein CASSFLQPGTGGGEQYF. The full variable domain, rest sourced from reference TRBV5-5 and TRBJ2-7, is DAGVTQSPTHLIKTRGQQVTLRCSPISGHKSVSWYQQVLGQGPQFIFQYYEKEERGRGNFPDRFSARQFPNYSSELNVNALLLGDSALYLCASSFLQPGTGGGEQYFGPGTRLTVT.

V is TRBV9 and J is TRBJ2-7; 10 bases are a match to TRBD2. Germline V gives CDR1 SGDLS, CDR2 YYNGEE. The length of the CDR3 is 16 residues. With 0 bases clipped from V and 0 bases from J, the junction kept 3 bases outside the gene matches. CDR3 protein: CASSVAASGSSYEQYF. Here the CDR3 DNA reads TGTGCCAGCAGCGTAGCGGCTAGCGGGAGCTCCTACGAGCAGTACTTC. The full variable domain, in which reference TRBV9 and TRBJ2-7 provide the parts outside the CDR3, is DSGVTQTPKHLITATGQRVTLRCSPRSGDLSVYWYQQSLDQGLQFLIQYYNGEERAKGNILERFSAQQFPDLHSELNLSSLELGDSALYFCASSVAASGSSYEQYFGPGTRLTVT.

The CDR3 reads CASRAAGTGVNEQYF. Here the CDR3 DNA reads TGTGCCAGCAGGGCTGCCGGGACAGGGGTCAACGAGCAGTACTTC. The chain links TRBV6-5 to TRBJ2-7, with 10 bases lining up with TRBD1. There are 15 residues in the CDR3. From germline, CDR1 is MNHEY and CDR2 SVGAGI. The junction had 10 bases not matched to a gene; V was cut back by 6 bases and J by 5 bases.

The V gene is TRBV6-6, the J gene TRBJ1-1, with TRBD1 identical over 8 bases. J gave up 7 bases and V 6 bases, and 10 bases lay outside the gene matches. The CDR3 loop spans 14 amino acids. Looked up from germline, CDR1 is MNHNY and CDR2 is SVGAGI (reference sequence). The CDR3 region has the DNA TGTGCCAGCAGCACGGACAGGGTGCGCGTTGAAGCTTTCTTT. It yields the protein CASSTDRVRVEAFF.

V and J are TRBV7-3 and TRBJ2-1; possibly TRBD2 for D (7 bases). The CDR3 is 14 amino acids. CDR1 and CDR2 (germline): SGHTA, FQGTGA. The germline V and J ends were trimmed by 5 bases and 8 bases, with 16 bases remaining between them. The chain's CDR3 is CASSHRGGAYEQFF. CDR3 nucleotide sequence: TGTGCCAGCAGCCACCGTGGGGGGGCATATGAGCAGTTCTTC. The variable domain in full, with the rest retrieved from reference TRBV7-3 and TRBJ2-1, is GAGVSQTPSNKVTEKGKYVELRCDPISGHTALYWYRQSLGQGPEFLIYFQGTGAADDSGLPNDRFFAVRPEGSVSTLKIQRTERGDSAVYLCASSHRGGAYEQFFGPGTRLTVL.

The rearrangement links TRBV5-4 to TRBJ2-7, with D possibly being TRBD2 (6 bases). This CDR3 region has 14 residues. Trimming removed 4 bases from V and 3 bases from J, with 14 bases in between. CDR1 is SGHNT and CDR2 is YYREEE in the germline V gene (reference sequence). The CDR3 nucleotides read TGTGCCAGCAGCCCCGGGACTCTATTCTACGAGCAGTACTTC. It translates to CASSPGTLFYEQYF.

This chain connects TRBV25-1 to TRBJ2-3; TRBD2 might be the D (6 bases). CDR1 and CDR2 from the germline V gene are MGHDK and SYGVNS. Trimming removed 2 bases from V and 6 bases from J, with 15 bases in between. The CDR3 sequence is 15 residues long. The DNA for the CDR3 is TGTGCCAGCAGTGAAATGGAGGGATTGGGGGATACGCAGTATTTT. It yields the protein CASSEMEGLGDTQYF. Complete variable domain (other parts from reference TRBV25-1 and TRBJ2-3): EADIYQTPRYLVIGTGKKITLECSQTMGHDKMYWYQQDPGMELHLIHYSYGVNSTEKGDLSSESTVSRIRTEHFPLTLESARPSHTSQYLCASSEMEGLGDTQYFGPGTRLTVL.

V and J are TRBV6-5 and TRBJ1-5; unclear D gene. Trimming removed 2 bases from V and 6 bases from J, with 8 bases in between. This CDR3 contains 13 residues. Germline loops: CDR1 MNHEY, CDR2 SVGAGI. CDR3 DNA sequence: TGTGCCAGCAGTTACGCCGGAGGTCAGCCCCAGCATTTT. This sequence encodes CASSYAGGQPQHF.

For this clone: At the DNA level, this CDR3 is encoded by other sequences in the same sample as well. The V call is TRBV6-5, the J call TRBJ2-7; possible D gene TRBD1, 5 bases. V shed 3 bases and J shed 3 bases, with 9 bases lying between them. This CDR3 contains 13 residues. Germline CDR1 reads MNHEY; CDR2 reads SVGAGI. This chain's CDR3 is CASSYGQNYEQYF. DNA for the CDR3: TGTGCCAGCAGTTATGGACAAAACTACGAGCAGTACTTC.

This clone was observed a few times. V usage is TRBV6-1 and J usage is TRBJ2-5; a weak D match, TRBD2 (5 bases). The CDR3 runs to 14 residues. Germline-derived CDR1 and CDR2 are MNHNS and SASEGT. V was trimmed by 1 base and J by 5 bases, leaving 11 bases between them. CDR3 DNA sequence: TGTGCCAGCAGTGAAGAGGACTGGTTCGAGACCCAGTACTTC. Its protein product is CASSEEDWFETQYF.

DNA of the CDR3: TGTGCCAGCAGCCCACCGGGACACCAAGAAAAACTGTTTTTT. Protein: CASSPPGHQEKLFF. The chain employs TRBV7-9 and TRBJ1-4; a weak D match, TRBD1 (6 bases). V was cut by 5 bases and J by 8 bases, with 15 bases left in between. The germline CDR1 and CDR2 sequences are SEHNR and FQNEAQ (reference sequence). The CDR3 runs to 14 residues.

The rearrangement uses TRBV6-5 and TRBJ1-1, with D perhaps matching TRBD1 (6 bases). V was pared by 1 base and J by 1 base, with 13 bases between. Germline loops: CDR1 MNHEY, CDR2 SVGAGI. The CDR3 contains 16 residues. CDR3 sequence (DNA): TGTGCCAGCAGTTACTTTGGGGGGGGCGGGAACACTGAAGCTTTCTTT. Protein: CASSYFGGGGNTEAFF.

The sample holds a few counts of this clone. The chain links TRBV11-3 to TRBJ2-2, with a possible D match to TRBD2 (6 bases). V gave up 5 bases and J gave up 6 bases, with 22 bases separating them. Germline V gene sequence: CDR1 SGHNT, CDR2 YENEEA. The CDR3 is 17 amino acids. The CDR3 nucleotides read TGTGCCAGCAGCCCAAATTATCTCGGGAGTGTCTCCGGGGAGCTGTTTTTT. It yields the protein CASSPNYLGSVSGELFF.